The 31 T cell receptor beta chains below were found in one sample sequenced in a study of shared clonotypes between healthy human individuals. Measured with immunoSEQ multiplex PCR; TCRdb has only the in-frame clones, and not every one. The sample includes under 750,000 clones, 55% to 75% of them seen just once. Sequencing was done on a sample of memory CD4+ T cells sorted from blood. Stated subset: CD45RA-negative fraction. These receptors all come from a woman in her twenties or thirties in good health.

The rearrangement joins TRBV4-1 to TRBJ2-6; D uncertain. The CDR3 is 17 residues long. V was trimmed by 0 bases and J by 5 bases, leaving 14 bases between them. Germline V lookup: CDR1 MGHRA, CDR2 YSYEKL. The CDR3: CASSQDPTASWANVLTF. The CDR3 DNA reads TGCGCCAGCAGCCAAGATCCAACGGCGTCGTGGGCCAACGTCCTGACTTTC.

This clone counts as medium-sized. The V gene is TRBV10-1, the J gene TRBJ1-2; maybe TRBD1 (5 bases). This CDR3 has 13 residues. CDR1 and CDR2 from the germline V gene are WNHNN and SYGVQD (reference sequence). V lost 3 bases and J lost 3, with 8 bases in between. CDR3 DNA: TGCGCCAGCAGTGATCGAGGGGACTATGGCTACACCTTC. Protein: CASSDRGDYGYTF.

The gene calls are TRBV7-3 and TRBJ2-3; the match to TRBD2 covers 10 bases. After removal of 4 bases from V and 5 bases from J, the junction contained 6 bases not matched to a gene. The germline V gene encodes CDR1 SGHTA and CDR2 FQGTGA. The CDR3 consists of 15 residues. CDR3 in DNA: TGTGCCAGCAGCTCACAAGCGGGAGGGAGAGATACGCAGTATTTT. Its translation is CASSSQAGGRDTQYF. The full variable domain, completed using reference TRBV7-3 and TRBJ2-3, is GAGVSQTPSNKVTEKGKYVELRCDPISGHTALYWYRQSLGQGPEFLIYFQGTGAADDSGLPNDRFFAVRPEGSVSTLKIQRTERGDSAVYLCASSSQAGGRDTQYFGPGTRLTVL.

This clone has just one count. The chain uses TRBV6-5 and TRBJ2-3; possibly TRBD1 for D (5 bases). V dropped 2 bases and J dropped 12 bases, with 12 bases sitting between them. CDR3 length equals 12 residues. The germline CDR1 and CDR2 sequences are MNHEY and SVGAGI. The chain's CDR3 is CASSYRAGPQYF. CDR3 coding DNA: TGTGCCAGCAGTTACAGGGCAGGGCCACAGTATTTT.

For this clone: Other DNA sequences in the same sample also yield this CDR3. V gene TRBV28 combines with J gene TRBJ1-3; TRBD1 is a possible D gene (5 bases). CDR1 is MDHEN and CDR2 is SYDVKM in the germline V gene. Trimming removed 3 bases from V and 7 bases from J, with 7 bases in between. The CDR3 consists of 12 residues. CDR3 loop: CASSFSGNTIYF. The CDR3 DNA sequence: TGTGCCAGCAGTTTCTCAGGGAACACCATATATTTT.

The chain couples TRBV11-2 to TRBJ2-1, with a weak D call TRBD1 (5 bases). The CDR3 is made up of 16 amino acids. V shed 1 base and J shed 4 bases, with 14 bases lying between them. Per the germline V gene, CDR1 is SGHAT and CDR2 is FQNNGV. CDR3 amino acids: CASSLVATDVYNEQFF. For the CDR3, the DNA is TGTGCCAGCAGCTTAGTTGCGACAGATGTTTACAATGAGCAGTTCTTC. Full variable domain (outside the CDR3, taken from reference TRBV11-2 and TRBJ2-1): EAGVAQSPRYKIIEKRQSVAFWCNPISGHATLYWYQQILGQGPKLLIQFQNNGVVDDSQLPKDRFSAERLKGVDSTLKIQPAKLEDSAVYLCASSLVATDVYNEQFFGPGTRLTVL.

The chain couples TRBV27 to TRBJ2-7; maybe TRBD2 (5 bases). The CDR3 runs 15 residues. Germline CDR1 MNHEY, CDR2 SMNVEV (reference sequence). V was cut by 6 bases and J by 9 bases, with 24 bases left in between. DNA for the CDR3: TGTGCCAGCAGCGCTCCCGCGCGAGGGATAGAAGGGCAGTACTTC. This codes for CASSAPARGIEGQYF.

This clone was observed at least ten times. This sample also contains other DNA sequences that code for the same CDR3. The chain joins TRBV18 to TRBJ1-2; 7 bases fit TRBD1. Per the germline V gene, CDR1 is KGHSH and CDR2 is LQKENI. Losses at the gene ends were 2 bases for V and 8 bases for J; bases not matched to a gene: 2. The CDR3 is 12 amino acids. The CDR3 bases are TGTGCCAGCTCACCAACAGGGGAGGGCTACACCTTC. Translating it yields CASSPTGEGYTF.

The chain has TRBV7-3 and TRBJ2-3; D is possibly TRBD1 (6 bases). Germline lookup yields CDR1 SGHTA and CDR2 FQGTGA. The germline V and J ends were trimmed by 5 bases and 2 bases, with 11 bases remaining between them. There are 14 residues in the CDR3. CDR3 residues: CASSHSGATDTQYF. The CDR3 region has the DNA TGTGCCAGCAGCCATTCAGGGGCCACAGATACGCAGTATTTT.

The chain combines TRBV5-4 with TRBJ1-5; D gene uncertain. V was pared by 6 bases and J by 2 bases, with 12 bases between. Germline CDR1 and CDR2: SGHNT and YYREEE (reference sequence). CDR3 length: 14 residues. The chain's CDR3 is CASNLDGGNQPQHF. CDR3 coding DNA: TGTGCCAGCAACCTGGACGGGGGCAATCAGCCCCAGCATTTT.

This clone was counted a single time. This chain connects TRBV28 to TRBJ2-7; the D gene is possibly TRBD1 (6 bases). The germline gives CDR1 MDHEN, CDR2 SYDVKM. This CDR3 has 16 residues. The V gene lost 4 bases and the J gene lost 3 bases, with 19 bases spanning the gap. The CDR3 region is CASSSATGYLSYEQYF. DNA of the CDR3: TGTGCCAGCAGTTCGGCTACAGGGTACCTTAGCTACGAGCAGTACTTC.

This chain uses TRBV7-3 with TRBJ2-1, with 8 positions matching TRBD2. The CDR3 runs to 14 residues. The V and J ends lost 2 bases and 12 bases, in that order; junction bases with no gene match: 9. Germline V gene lookup returns CDR1 SGHTA and CDR2 FQGTGA. Here the CDR3 reads CASSLGTTGGLQFF. In DNA form, the CDR3 reads TGTGCCAGCAGCTTAGGTACGACGGGAGGGTTGCAGTTCTTC.

The CDR3, as DNA: TGTGCCAGCAGCTTCGAGGGACTCCCCCAGTACTTC. It is translated as CASSFEGLPQYF. The genes are TRBV7-9 and TRBJ2-5; D possibly corresponds to TRBD2 (6 bases). This CDR3 has 12 amino acids. Germline V CDR1 and CDR2: SEHNR, FQNEAQ (reference sequence). V was cut by 3 bases and J by 9 bases, with 11 bases left in between.

The rearrangement links TRBV7-9 to TRBJ2-7; D possibly corresponds to TRBD1 (7 bases). V was shortened by 5 bases and J by 6 bases, with 17 bases between the two germline ends. The germline V gene encodes CDR1 SEHNR and CDR2 FQNEAQ (reference sequence). This CDR3 has 14 amino acids. DNA of the CDR3: TGTGCCAGCAGCAACACCGGGACAGCGGGCGAGCAGTACTTC. Translation: CASSNTGTAGEQYF.

The rearrangement links TRBV6-6 to TRBJ2-7; 8 bases fit TRBD2. The CDR3 length is 14 residues. V lost 2 bases and J lost 2; bases outside the gene matches: 2. Germline V lookup: CDR1 MNHNY, CDR2 SVGAGI (reference sequence). DNA of the CDR3: TGTGCCAGCAGTTACGTGCGGGGGGCCTACGAGCAGTACTTC. Amino acid sequence: CASSYVRGAYEQYF.

The CDR3 DNA follows: TGCAGCGTTGGGTCAGACTACACTGAAGCTTTCTTT. It codes for CSVGSDYTEAFF. This chain links TRBV29-1 with TRBJ1-1; D is unresolved. The V and J ends lost 4 bases and 3 bases respectively, with 9 bases between them. Germline-derived CDR1 and CDR2 are SQVTM and ANQGSEA. CDR3 size: 12 residues.

This clone has more than one count but fewer than ten. This sequence joins TRBV19 and TRBJ1-2; 7 positions match TRBD1. The V gene end was trimmed by 5 bases and the J gene end by 7 bases; junction bases not matched to a gene: 10. This CDR3 comprises 14 residues. The germline V gene has CDR1 LNHDA and CDR2 SQIVND (reference sequence). The CDR3 is CASSYAGGEGGYTF. The CDR3 DNA follows: TGTGCCAGTAGTTATGCAGGGGGAGAAGGTGGCTACACCTTC.

The chain carries TRBV5-8 and TRBJ2-7, with D hard to call. There are 12 residues in the CDR3. Germline CDR1 is SGHTS and CDR2 is YDEGEE. V was clipped by 1 base and J by 5 bases, with 7 bases between them. The CDR3 spells CASSLRADEQYF. DNA for the CDR3: TGTGCCAGCAGCTTGCGAGCCGACGAGCAGTACTTC.

Regarding this clone: This likely came from a read error, as a far larger clone is one base away. The sample contains more than one DNA sequence encoding this CDR3. The rearrangement links TRBV5-1 to TRBJ1-1, with 9 bases lining up with TRBD1. The CDR3 runs 14 residues. CDR1 and CDR2 from the germline V gene are SGHRS and YFSETQ. V shed 4 bases, J shed 5 bases, and the junction held 6 bases outside the gene matches. The CDR3 DNA reads TGCGCCAGCAGCCCACAGGGGGCTGGGACTGAAGCTTTCTTT. Its protein is CASSPQGAGTEAFF.

This clone was counted a few times. The chain combines TRBV7-2 with TRBJ1-3; D unresolved. The CDR3 is made up of 16 amino acids. Germline CDR1 is SGHTA and CDR2 is FQGNSA. The V end lost 5 bases, the J end lost 1 base, and 15 bases lay between the germline ends. The CDR3 DNA is TGTGCCAGCAGCCCTACGGTCATGGTGTCTGGAAACACCATATATTTT. Its protein is CASSPTVMVSGNTIYF.

This chain connects TRBV18 to TRBJ1-2, with 10 bases aligning to TRBD1. Germline V gene lookup returns CDR1 KGHSH and CDR2 LQKENI. V lost 2 bases and J lost 8; bases outside the gene matches: 5. The CDR3 is 14 residues long. CDR3 sequence reads: CASSPSGTGAGYTF. The CDR3 region has the DNA TGTGCCAGCTCACCAAGCGGGACAGGGGCCGGCTACACCTTC.

The gene calls are TRBV5-1 and TRBJ2-1; tentative D call: TRBD2 (5 bases). From germline, CDR1 is SGHRS and CDR2 YFSETQ. This CDR3 is built from 13 residues. V lost 4 bases to trimming and J lost 7 bases, with 12 bases between them. This CDR3 is CASSPGIRNEQFF. As DNA, the CDR3 is TGCGCCAGCAGCCCCGGGATCAGGAATGAGCAGTTCTTC.

The V call is TRBV2, the J call TRBJ1-5, with no clear D. Trimming cost V 0 bases and J 6 bases, with 9 bases left between them. Germline V gene sequence: CDR1 SNHLY, CDR2 FYNNEI. The CDR3 runs to 14 residues. The CDR3 DNA reads as TGTGCCAGCAGTGAAGCTCAGGCCGTTCAGCCCCAGCATTTT. It translates to CASSEAQAVQPQHF. The variable domain in full, completed from reference TRBV2 and TRBJ1-5, reads EPEVTQTPSHQVTQMGQEVILRCVPISNHLYFYWYRQILGQKVEFLVSFYNNEISEKSEIFDDQFSVERPDGSNFTLKIRSTKLEDSAMYFCASSEAQAVQPQHFGDGTRLSIL.

The CDR3 region has the DNA TGTGCCAGCAGTTTGAGGGAAGGCAATCAGCCCCAGCATTTT. It specifies CASSLREGNQPQHF. The V and J genes are TRBV27 and TRBJ1-5; D unclear. V was pared by 3 bases and J by 2 bases, with 8 bases between. Germline V lookup: CDR1 MNHEY, CDR2 SMNVEV (reference sequence). The CDR3 loop spans 14 amino acids.

For this clone: Given a much more abundant clone one base away, this may be a read error. This sample includes further DNA sequences coding for the same CDR3. This chain uses TRBV6-5 with TRBJ1-1; D is undetermined. CDR1 is MNHEY and CDR2 is SVGAGI in the germline V gene. V lost 0 bases, J lost 2 bases, and 4 bases lay in between. There are 13 residues in the CDR3. CDR3: CASSYSINTEAFF. In DNA, the CDR3 is TGTGCCAGCAGTTACTCGATTAACACTGAAGCTTTCTTT.

This sequence joins TRBV6-1 and TRBJ1-5; D uncertain. Trimming took off 5 bases at V and 7 bases at J, with 9 bases between the two ends. Germline assignment: CDR1 MNHNS and CDR2 SASEGT. This CDR3 has 12 amino acids. CDR3 region: CASSHRWQPQHF. The CDR3 DNA reads as TGTGCCAGCAGTCACCGTTGGCAGCCCCAGCATTTT.

The J gene is TRBJ2-1, the V gene TRBV6-1, with D perhaps TRBD2 (7 bases). Between the trimmed V and J ends, which lost 8 bases and 15 bases, there was a span of 14 bases. The CDR3 extends over 10 amino acids. Germline-derived CDR1 and CDR2 are MNHNS and SASEGT. The CDR3: CASSRGGRFF. CDR3 nucleotide sequence: TGTGCCAGCTCAAGGGGGGGTCGGTTCTTC.

V gene TRBV2 combines with J gene TRBJ1-3; D unresolved. CDR1 is SNHLY and CDR2 is FYNNEI in the germline V gene. The CDR3 sequence is 15 residues long. V gave up 7 bases and J gave up 0 bases, with 13 bases separating them. The CDR3 DNA reads as TGTGCCAGCAAAGAGGACCTGGACTCTGGAAACACCATATATTTT. Protein: CASKEDLDSGNTIYF.

The chain recombines TRBV5-1 with TRBJ1-1; D may be TRBD1 (5 bases). The V and J ends lost 7 bases and 3 bases respectively, with 13 bases between them. The CDR3 runs to 13 residues. In germline, CDR1 is SGHRS, CDR2 YFSETQ. The CDR3 here is CASQAGQHTEAFF. CDR3 coding DNA: TGCGCCAGCCAGGCCGGACAACACACTGAAGCTTTCTTT.

There are a few counts of this clone. Other nucleotide sequences from this sample produce the same CDR3. The rearrangement joins TRBV7-2 to TRBJ2-1; D is uncertain. Germline CDR1 and CDR2: SGHTA and FQGNSA. The V end lost 1 base, the J end lost 2 bases, and 6 bases lay between the germline ends. The CDR3 covers 14 residues. The CDR3 spells CASSLGSTYNEQFF. CDR3 DNA: TGTGCCAGCAGCTTAGGGTCGACCTACAATGAGCAGTTCTTC.

This chain uses TRBV19 with TRBJ2-2, with D possibly TRBD1 on 5 matching bases. Trimming removed 7 bases from V and 1 base from J, with 16 bases in between. The CDR3 is 16 amino acids. CDR1 and CDR2 from the germline V gene are LNHDA and SQIVND (reference sequence). In DNA form, the CDR3 reads TGTGCCAGTACAAATCGTAACCAGGGGAACACCGGGGAGCTGTTTTTT. This translates into CASTNRNQGNTGELFF.